Following are 6 T cell receptor beta chains from one sample sequenced in a study of cytomegalovirus exposure and HLA in healthy donors. PCR amplification relied on 60 Vbeta primers (plus 13 Jbeta primers). TCRdb's table, derived via immunoSEQ multiplex PCR, lists solely in-frame clones and lacks some. Of 120,000 or so clones in the sample, around 84% are singletons; the top ten hold 1.8%. Material: PBMCs. The receptors derive from a young man in good health and CMV-seronegative.

This clone has only one observation. The chain combines TRBV6-5 with TRBJ2-2; D ambiguous. The V and J ends lost 5 bases and 1 base respectively, with 8 bases between them. Germline V gene sequence: CDR1 MNHEY, CDR2 SVGAGI. CDR3 length equals 14 residues. CDR3 sequence (DNA): TGTGCCAGCAGTCATCGGTGGAACACCGGGGAGCTGTTTTTT. It codes for CASSHRWNTGELFF.

The chain is built from TRBV5-1 and TRBJ2-3; the D gene is possibly TRBD2 (5 bases). Germline V gene data show CDR1 as SGHRS and CDR2 as YFSETQ. The CDR3 sequence is 17 residues long. V lost 0 bases to trimming and J lost 3 bases, with 17 bases between them. This CDR3 is CASSLGAGLALTDTQYF. In nucleotides, the CDR3 is TGCGCCAGCAGCTTGGGGGCAGGCCTAGCTTTAACAGATACGCAGTATTTT.

This sequence joins TRBV7-6 and TRBJ2-3, with TRBD2 matching over 7 bases. With V trimmed by 3 bases and J by 0 bases, 3 bases remained unmatched. The germline CDR1 and CDR2 sequences are SGHVS and FNYEAQ. This CDR3 has 15 amino acids. The CDR3 sequence is CASSLGLPSTDTQYF. The DNA for the CDR3 is TGTGCCAGCAGCTTGGGACTACCTAGCACAGATACGCAGTATTTT.

The gene calls are TRBV19 and TRBJ2-7; D gene ambiguous. This CDR3 comprises 12 residues. V was cut by 10 bases and J by 1 base, with 11 bases left in between. Germline loops: CDR1 LNHDA, CDR2 SQIVND (reference sequence). Written as DNA, the CDR3 is TGTGCCACCAGTACGCCGTCCTACGAGCAGTACTTC. Amino acid sequence: CATSTPSYEQYF.

The chain recombines TRBV6-5 with TRBJ2-7; weak D call: TRBD2 (5 bases). Germline CDR1 MNHEY, CDR2 SVGAGI. The length of the CDR3 is 13 residues. V lost 4 bases to trimming and J lost 7 bases, with 14 bases between them. The CDR3 nucleotides are TGTGCCAGCAGTTTGACCGGGAAGAGGGAGCAGTACTTC. It encodes CASSLTGKREQYF.

This clone showed up just once. The gene calls are TRBV7-9 and TRBJ1-6, with D possibly TRBD1 on 5 matching bases. Germline V gene sequence: CDR1 SEHNR, CDR2 FQNEAQ (reference sequence). The CDR3 consists of 14 residues. V was trimmed by 5 bases and J by 8 bases, leaving 13 bases between them. CDR3 in DNA: TGTGCCAGCAGCCCATTGATAGGGGATTCACCCCTCCACTTT. Its translation: CASSPLIGDSPLHF. The full variable domain, with the rest looked up from reference TRBV7-9 and TRBJ1-6, is DTGVSQNPRHKITKRGQNVTFRCDPISEHNRLYWYRQTLGQGPEFLTYFQNEAQLEKSRLLSDRFSAERPKGSFSTLEIQRTEQGDSAMYLCASSPLIGDSPLHFGNGTRLTVT.